This TCR beta chain was identified in a study of memory CD8 T cells in hepatitis C reinfection. As to time point: peak reinfection, 3 to 8 weeks after reinfection detection. The sorted cells went straight to TCR sequencing with no prior in vitro expansion. This CDR3 comprises 13 residues. Germline V gene sequence: CDR1 PRHDT, CDR2 FYEKMQ (reference sequence). The method was immunoSEQ multiplex PCR; TCRdb's version includes in-frame clones alone and lacks a portion of them. The profile shows 35,000 to 55,000 clones, 88% of them singletons. The clonotype comes from a man between 18 and 29 years old with hepatitis C virus infection. The chain recombines TRBV13 with TRBJ2-5, with 7 bases fitting TRBD2. The DNA end favors TRBJ2-7, so the J call may be wrong. The sample taken for sequencing was naive CD8+ T cells sorted from blood. This chain's CDR3 is CASSLERDYEQYF. The CDR3, as DNA: TGTGCCAGCAGCTTAGAGCGGGACTACGAGCAGTACTTC.